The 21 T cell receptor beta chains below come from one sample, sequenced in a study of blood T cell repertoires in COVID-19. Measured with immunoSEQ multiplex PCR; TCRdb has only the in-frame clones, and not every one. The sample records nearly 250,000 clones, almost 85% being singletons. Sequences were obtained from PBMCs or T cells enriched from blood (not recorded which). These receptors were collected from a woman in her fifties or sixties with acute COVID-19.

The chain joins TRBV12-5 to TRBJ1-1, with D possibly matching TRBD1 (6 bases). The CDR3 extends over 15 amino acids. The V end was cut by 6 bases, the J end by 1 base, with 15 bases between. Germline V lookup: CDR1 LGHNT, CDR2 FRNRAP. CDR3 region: CASGSQLGGNTEAFF. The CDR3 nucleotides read TGTGCTAGTGGATCCCAACTAGGGGGGAACACTGAAGCTTTCTTT.

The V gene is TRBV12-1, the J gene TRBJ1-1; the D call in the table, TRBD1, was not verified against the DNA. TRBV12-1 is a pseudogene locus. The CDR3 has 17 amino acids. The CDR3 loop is CASSFLTDRGMNTEAFF. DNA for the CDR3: TGTGCCAGCAGCTTCCTAACCGACAGGGGGATGAACACTGAAGCTTTCTTT.

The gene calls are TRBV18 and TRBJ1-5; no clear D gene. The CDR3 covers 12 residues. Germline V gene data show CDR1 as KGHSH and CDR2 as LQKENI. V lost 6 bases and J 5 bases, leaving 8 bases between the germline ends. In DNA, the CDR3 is TGTGCCAGCTCTGATTTAGATCAGCCCCAGCATTTT. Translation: CASSDLDQPQHF.

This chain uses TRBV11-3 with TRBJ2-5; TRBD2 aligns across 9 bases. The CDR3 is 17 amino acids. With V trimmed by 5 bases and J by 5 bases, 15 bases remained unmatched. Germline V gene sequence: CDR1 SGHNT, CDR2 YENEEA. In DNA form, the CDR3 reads TGTGCCAGCAGCCTACTAAATGCGGGGGGGCCGTGGGAGACCCAGTACTTC. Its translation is CASSLLNAGGPWETQYF.

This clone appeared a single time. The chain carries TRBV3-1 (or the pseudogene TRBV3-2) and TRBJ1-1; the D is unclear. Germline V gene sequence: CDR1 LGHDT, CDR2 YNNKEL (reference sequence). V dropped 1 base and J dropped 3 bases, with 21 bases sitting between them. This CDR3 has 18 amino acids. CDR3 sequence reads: CASSQAGVIKVIDTEAFF. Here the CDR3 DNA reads TGTGCCAGCAGCCAAGCCGGGGTGATCAAGGTAATAGACACTGAAGCTTTCTTT.

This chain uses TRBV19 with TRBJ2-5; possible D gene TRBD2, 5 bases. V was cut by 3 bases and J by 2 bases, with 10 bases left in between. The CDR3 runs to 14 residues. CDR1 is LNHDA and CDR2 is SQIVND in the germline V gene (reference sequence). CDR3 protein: CASSIGRLQETQYF. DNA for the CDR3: TGTGCCAGTAGTATCGGCAGACTACAAGAGACCCAGTACTTC.

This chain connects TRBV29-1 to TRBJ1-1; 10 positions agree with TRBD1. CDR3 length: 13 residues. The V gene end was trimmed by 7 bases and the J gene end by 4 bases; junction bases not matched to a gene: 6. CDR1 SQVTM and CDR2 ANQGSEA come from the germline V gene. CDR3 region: CSAGTGVGTEAFF. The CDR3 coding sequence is TGCAGCGCCGGGACAGGGGTTGGCACTGAAGCTTTCTTT. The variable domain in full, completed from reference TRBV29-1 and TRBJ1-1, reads SAVISQKPSRDICQRGTSLTIQCQVDSQVTMMFWYRQQPGQSLTLIATANQGSEATYESGFVIDKFPISRPNLTFSTLTVSNMSPEDSSIYLCSAGTGVGTEAFFGQGTRLTVV.

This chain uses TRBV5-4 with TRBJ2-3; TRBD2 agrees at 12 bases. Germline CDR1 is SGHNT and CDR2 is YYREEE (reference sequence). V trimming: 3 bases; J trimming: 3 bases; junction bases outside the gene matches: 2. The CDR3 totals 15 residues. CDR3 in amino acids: CASSWLAGGTDTQYF. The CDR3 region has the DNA TGTGCCAGCAGCTGGCTAGCGGGGGGGACAGATACGCAGTATTTT.

In DNA form, the CDR3 reads TGTGCCAGCAGTTCGGGGGACCCCGGAAAACTGTTTTTT. Residues: CASSSGDPGKLFF. V gene TRBV12-3 or TRBV12-4 combines with J gene TRBJ1-4, with a tentative D call TRBD1 (5 bases). V lost 4 bases and J lost 10, with 13 bases in between. CDR3 length: 13 residues.

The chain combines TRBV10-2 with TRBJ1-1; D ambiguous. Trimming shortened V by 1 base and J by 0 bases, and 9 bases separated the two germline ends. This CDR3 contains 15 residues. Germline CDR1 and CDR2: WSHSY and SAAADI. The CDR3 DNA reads TGCGCCAGCAGTGAGTTGAACATGCTGAACACTGAAGCTTTCTTT. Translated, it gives CASSELNMLNTEAFF.

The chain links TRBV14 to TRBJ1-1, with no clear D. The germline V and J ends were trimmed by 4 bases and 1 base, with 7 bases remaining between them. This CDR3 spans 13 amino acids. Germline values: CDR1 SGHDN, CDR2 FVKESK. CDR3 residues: CASSLGGNTEAFF. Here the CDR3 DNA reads TGTGCCAGCAGCCTAGGCGGGAACACTGAAGCTTTCTTT.

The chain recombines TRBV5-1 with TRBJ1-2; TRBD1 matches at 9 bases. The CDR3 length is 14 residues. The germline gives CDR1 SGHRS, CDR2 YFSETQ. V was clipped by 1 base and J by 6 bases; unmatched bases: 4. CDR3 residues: CASSLPTGGHGYTF. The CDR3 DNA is TGCGCCAGCAGCTTGCCTACAGGGGGCCATGGCTACACCTTC.

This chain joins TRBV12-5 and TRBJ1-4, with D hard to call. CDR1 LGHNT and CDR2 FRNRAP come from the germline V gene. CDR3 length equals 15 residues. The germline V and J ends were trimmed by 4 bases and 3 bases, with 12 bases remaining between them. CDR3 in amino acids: CASGSRAASNEKLFF. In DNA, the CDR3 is TGTGCTAGTGGTTCGAGGGCGGCCTCTAATGAAAAACTGTTTTTT.

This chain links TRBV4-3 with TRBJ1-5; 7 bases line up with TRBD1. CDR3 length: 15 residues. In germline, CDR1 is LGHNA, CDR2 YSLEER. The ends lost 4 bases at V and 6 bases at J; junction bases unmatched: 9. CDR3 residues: CASSRSRGHSQPQHF. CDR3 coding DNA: TGCGCCAGCAGCCGATCTAGGGGGCATTCTCAGCCCCAGCATTTT.

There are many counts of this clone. CDR3: CASSVAGGSSYNEQFF. The CDR3 region has the DNA TGTGCCAGCAGCGTAGCCGGGGGGAGCTCCTACAATGAGCAGTTCTTC. This rearrangement joins TRBV9 to TRBJ2-1, with 7 bases lining up with TRBD2. Germline values: CDR1 SGDLS, CDR2 YYNGEE. The CDR3 has 16 amino acids. V lost 0 bases and J lost 0; bases outside the gene matches: 3.

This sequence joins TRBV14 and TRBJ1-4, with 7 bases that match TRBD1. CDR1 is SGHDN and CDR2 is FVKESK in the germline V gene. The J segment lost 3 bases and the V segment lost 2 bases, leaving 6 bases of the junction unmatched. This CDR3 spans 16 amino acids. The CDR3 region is CASSQYPGQPNEKLFF. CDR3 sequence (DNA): TGTGCCAGCAGCCAATACCCGGGACAGCCTAATGAAAAACTGTTTTTT.

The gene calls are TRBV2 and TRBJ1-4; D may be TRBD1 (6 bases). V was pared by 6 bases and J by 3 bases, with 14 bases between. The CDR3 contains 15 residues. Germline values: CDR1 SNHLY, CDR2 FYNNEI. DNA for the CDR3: TGTGCCAGCAGGGACACAGGGTATTCTAATGAAAAACTGTTTTTT. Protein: CASRDTGYSNEKLFF. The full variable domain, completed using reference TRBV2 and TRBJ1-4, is EPEVTQTPSHQVTQMGQEVILRCVPISNHLYFYWYRQILGQKVEFLVSFYNNEISEKSEIFDDQFSVERPDGSNFTLKIRSTKLEDSAMYFCASRDTGYSNEKLFFGSGTQLSVL.

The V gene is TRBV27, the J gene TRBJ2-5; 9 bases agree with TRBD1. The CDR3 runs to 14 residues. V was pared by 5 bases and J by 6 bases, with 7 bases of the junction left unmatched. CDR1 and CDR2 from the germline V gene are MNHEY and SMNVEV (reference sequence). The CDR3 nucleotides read TGTGCCAGCAGTCCGGACAGGGGATCAAAGACCCAGTACTTC. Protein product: CASSPDRGSKTQYF.

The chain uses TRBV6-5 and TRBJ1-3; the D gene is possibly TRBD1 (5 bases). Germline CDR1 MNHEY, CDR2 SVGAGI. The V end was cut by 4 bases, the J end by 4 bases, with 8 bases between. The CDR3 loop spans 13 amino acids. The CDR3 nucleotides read TGTGCCAGCAGTTCCTACAGGGGAAACACCATATATTTT. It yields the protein CASSSYRGNTIYF.

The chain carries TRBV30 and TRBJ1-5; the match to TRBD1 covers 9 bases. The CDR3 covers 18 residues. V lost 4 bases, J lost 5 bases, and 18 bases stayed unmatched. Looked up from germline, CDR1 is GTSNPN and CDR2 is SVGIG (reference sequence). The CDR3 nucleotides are TGTGCCTGGACCTCGGGGACAGGGCAACGTTCGAAGGATCAGCCCCAGCATTTT. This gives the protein CAWTSGTGQRSKDQPQHF.

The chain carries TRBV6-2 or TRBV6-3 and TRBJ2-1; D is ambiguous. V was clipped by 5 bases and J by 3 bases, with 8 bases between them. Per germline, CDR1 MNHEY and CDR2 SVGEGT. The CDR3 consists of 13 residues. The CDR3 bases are TGTGCCAGCAGTCTCCTTCTCTACAATGAGCAGTTCTTC. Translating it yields CASSLLLYNEQFF.